One sample yielded the 22 T cell receptor beta chains listed below, sequenced in a study of blood T cell repertoires in COVID-19. Repertoires were generated with immunoSEQ multiplex PCR, while TCRdb's copy carries only in-frame clones and drops some. In the table there are 150,000 or so clones, approximately 88% of which are singletons. The sequenced sample was peripheral blood. The receptors shown here come from a man between 45 and 60 years old with acute or convalescent COVID-19.

The CDR3 DNA is TGTGCCAGCAGCGTAGCCGGGGCTGGGGCCAACGTCCTGACTTTC. Translating gives CASSVAGAGANVLTF. The V gene is TRBV9, the J gene TRBJ2-6, with a weak D call TRBD2 (5 bases). Germline values: CDR1 SGDLS, CDR2 YYNGEE. Between the trimmed V and J ends, which lost 0 bases and 2 bases, there was a span of 6 bases. This CDR3 region has 15 residues.

DNA for the CDR3: TGTGCCAGCAGCTTTTCCCAGGGTAGGTCTGAAGCTTTCTTT. Amino acids: CASSFSQGRSEAFF. The chain employs TRBV5-6 and TRBJ1-1, with D tentatively TRBD1 (5 bases). This CDR3 is built from 14 residues. Germline V gives CDR1 SGHDT, CDR2 YYEEEE. Trimming took off 2 bases at V and 6 bases at J, with 14 bases between the two ends.

The genes are TRBV14 and TRBJ1-1; 8 positions match TRBD1. Germline-derived CDR1 and CDR2 are SGHDN and FVKESK. Trimming cost V 4 bases and J 3 bases; bases outside gene matches: 7. This CDR3 comprises 15 residues. The CDR3 is CASSLGTGVYTEAFF. The CDR3 nucleotides are TGTGCCAGCAGCCTCGGGACAGGCGTGTACACTGAAGCTTTCTTT.

The V call is TRBV19, the J call TRBJ1-5; weak D call: TRBD1 (5 bases). Germline values: CDR1 LNHDA, CDR2 SQIVND (reference sequence). The CDR3 is 14 residues long. The V gene lost 6 bases and the J gene lost 6 bases, with 15 bases spanning the gap. The CDR3 DNA is TGTGCCAGTAGCGGTGGGGACTTTATTCAGCCCCAGCATTTT. It encodes CASSGGDFIQPQHF. The full variable domain, rest sourced from reference TRBV19 and TRBJ1-5, is DGGITQSPKYLFRKEGQNVTLSCEQNLNHDAMYWYRQDPGQGLRLIYYSQIVNDFQKGDIAEGYSVSREKKESFPLTVTSAQKNPTAFYLCASSGGDFIQPQHFGDGTRLSIL.

The V and J genes are TRBV7-2 and TRBJ2-3; D is unclear. The CDR3 consists of 14 residues. Between the trimmed V and J ends, which lost 1 base and 5 bases, there was a span of 10 bases. Germline V gene data show CDR1 as SGHTA and CDR2 as FQGNSA. The CDR3 loop is CASSLVLAVDTQYF. DNA of the CDR3: TGTGCCAGCAGCTTAGTTCTGGCGGTAGATACGCAGTATTTT.

V and J are TRBV6-5 and TRBJ1-2; D call uncertain. The V end was cut by 7 bases, the J end by 5 bases, with 14 bases between. Germline CDR1 is MNHEY and CDR2 is SVGAGI. The CDR3 sequence is 13 residues long. The CDR3 coding sequence is TGTGCCAGCACCTTCCGGAGAGTATATGGCTACACCTTC. Residues: CASTFRRVYGYTF.

The gene calls are TRBV28 and TRBJ1-5, with 12 nucleotides matching TRBD1. The germline CDR1 and CDR2 sequences are MDHEN and SYDVKM. After removal of 5 bases from V and 7 bases from J, the junction contained 9 bases not matched to a gene. The CDR3 is 16 residues long. CDR3 in amino acids: CASSTRDRGQGQPQHF. CDR3 nucleotide sequence: TGTGCCAGCAGTACAAGGGACAGGGGGCAAGGGCAGCCCCAGCATTTT.

The J gene is TRBJ1-5, the V gene TRBV5-6, with D possibly matching TRBD1 (5 bases). CDR3 size: 16 residues. Germline lookup yields CDR1 SGHDT and CDR2 YYEEEE. The germline V and J ends were trimmed by 3 bases and 4 bases, with 17 bases remaining between them. Here the CDR3 reads CASSSSLRGGNQPQHF. The CDR3 DNA follows: TGTGCCAGCAGCTCCTCCTTAAGGGGAGGAAATCAGCCCCAGCATTTT.

The rearrangement links TRBV4-1 to TRBJ2-1; TRBD2 agrees at 13 bases. The CDR3 has 17 amino acids. Germline V gene data show CDR1 as MGHRA and CDR2 as YSYEKL. The V and J ends lost 3 bases and 6 bases, in that order; junction bases with no gene match: 8. The CDR3 DNA is TGCGCCAGCAGCCAGGCATGGACTAGCGGGAGTGTCAATGAGCAGTTCTTC. Encoded protein: CASSQAWTSGSVNEQFF.

This chain uses TRBV10-2 with TRBJ2-1; TRBD2 matches at 8 bases. The germline V gene encodes CDR1 WSHSY and CDR2 SAAADI. The CDR3 covers 15 residues. The V gene end was trimmed by 4 bases and the J gene end by 4 bases; junction bases not matched to a gene: 6. The DNA of the CDR3 is TGCGCCAGCAGTGGAACTAGCGGCAGTTACAATGAGCAGTTCTTC. Translated, it gives CASSGTSGSYNEQFF.

V gene TRBV5-1 combines with J gene TRBJ2-2, with 7 bases fitting TRBD1. The CDR3 has 15 residues. Trimming took 4 bases from V and 0 from J; bases not matched to a gene: 3. In germline, CDR1 is SGHRS, CDR2 YFSETQ. In DNA form, the CDR3 reads TGCGCCAGCAGCCCCGGGACAGCGAACACCGGGGAGCTGTTTTTT. It specifies CASSPGTANTGELFF.

The chain has TRBV2 and TRBJ1-1; 8 nucleotides agree with TRBD1. Looked up from germline, CDR1 is SNHLY and CDR2 is FYNNEI. The CDR3 loop spans 16 amino acids. V dropped 5 bases and J dropped 1; count of bases not matched to a gene: 9. The CDR3 loop reads CASSSGTGLRNTEAFF. DNA for the CDR3: TGTGCCAGCAGTTCCGGGACAGGCCTCAGGAACACTGAAGCTTTCTTT.

This chain uses TRBV2 with TRBJ2-7; 7 bases agree with TRBD2. The CDR3 has 16 amino acids. The V segment lost 2 bases and the J segment 3 bases; nucleotides outside the gene matches: 10. Germline CDR1 SNHLY, CDR2 FYNNEI. The CDR3 DNA sequence: TGTGCCAGCAGTGAACTCACAGCCGGGAGGCTCTACGAGCAGTACTTC. It translates to CASSELTAGRLYEQYF.

This clone was seen just once. CDR3 amino acids: CATSQGVSYEQYF. The CDR3 DNA sequence: TGTGCCACCAGCCAGGGGGTATCCTACGAGCAGTACTTC. This rearrangement joins TRBV19 to TRBJ2-7; 7 bases are a match to TRBD1. Germline lookup yields CDR1 LNHDA and CDR2 SQIVND (reference sequence). The CDR3 consists of 13 residues. Trimming took 10 bases from V and 1 from J; bases not matched to a gene: 7.

This clone was found a few times. This chain joins TRBV10-3 and TRBJ1-1, with D unclear. The CDR3 length is 11 residues. The germline gives CDR1 ENHRY, CDR2 SYGVKD. V was cut by 6 bases and J by 3 bases, with 5 bases left in between. CDR3 DNA sequence: TGTGCCATCAGGAGGGACACTGAAGCTTTCTTT. Its protein is CAIRRDTEAFF.

This chain links TRBV6-5 with TRBJ1-2; TRBD1 matches at 9 bases. Per germline, CDR1 MNHEY and CDR2 SVGAGI. This CDR3 has 15 residues. The ends lost 8 bases at V and 4 bases at J; junction bases unmatched: 11. In DNA form, the CDR3 reads TGTGCCAGCGTTTTAGGTGGGACAGGGCTCTATGGCTACACCTTC. It encodes CASVLGGTGLYGYTF.

The chain couples TRBV10-3 to TRBJ2-1, with TRBD2 matching 7 bases. The V segment lost 0 bases and the J segment 2 bases; nucleotides outside the gene matches: 7. The CDR3 covers 17 residues. Germline V CDR1 and CDR2: ENHRY, SYGVKD. The CDR3 coding sequence is TGTGCCATCAGTGAGTCCTTGGCTAGCGGTGCCTACAATGAGCAGTTCTTC. Translating it yields CAISESLASGAYNEQFF.

This chain links TRBV9 with TRBJ1-3, with D unclear. CDR1 and CDR2 from the germline V gene are SGDLS and YYNGEE. The CDR3 consists of 16 residues. Trimming removed 0 bases from V and 0 bases from J, with 10 bases in between. The CDR3 nucleotides read TGTGCCAGCAGCGTAGACAGTTTAGTCTCTGGAAACACCATATATTTT. It specifies CASSVDSLVSGNTIYF.

The V and J genes are TRBV5-5 and TRBJ2-5; 12 nucleotides match TRBD2. CDR3 length equals 17 residues. V dropped 4 bases and J dropped 4; count of bases not matched to a gene: 11. Germline V gene sequence: CDR1 SGHKS, CDR2 YYEKEE (reference sequence). CDR3 amino acids: CASSVPSSGGASETQYF. CDR3 in DNA: TGTGCCAGCAGCGTGCCTTCTAGCGGGGGGGCCTCAGAGACCCAGTACTTC.

The gene calls are TRBV4-2 and TRBJ2-7; the match to TRBD2 covers 8 bases. CDR3 length equals 14 residues. CDR1 and CDR2 (germline): LGHNA, YNFKEQ. The V gene end was trimmed by 0 bases and the J gene end by 6 bases; junction bases not matched to a gene: 4. In DNA form, the CDR3 reads TGTGCCAGCAGCCAAGATGGCGGGGGGCGCGAGCAGTACTTC. This encodes CASSQDGGGREQYF.

This clone was detected once. The chain employs TRBV12-2 and TRBJ2-2; the D call of TRBD1 is as the table states it, not checked on the DNA. TRBV12-2 is deemed a pseudogene. This CDR3 is built from 16 residues. This chain's CDR3 is CASRLPRDRGTGELFF. The CDR3 coding sequence is TGTGCAAGTCGCTTACCACGGGACAGGGGTACCGGGGAGCTGTTTTTT.

The chain carries TRBV4-1 and TRBJ1-2, with D perhaps matching TRBD1 (5 bases). The CDR3 contains 15 residues. Germline V lookup: CDR1 MGHRA, CDR2 YSYEKL. V was clipped by 4 bases and J by 5 bases, with 17 bases between them. The CDR3 DNA sequence: TGCGCCAGCAGCCGGGGGGTTACCGAGGGTTATGGCTACACCTTC. Amino acids: CASSRGVTEGYGYTF.